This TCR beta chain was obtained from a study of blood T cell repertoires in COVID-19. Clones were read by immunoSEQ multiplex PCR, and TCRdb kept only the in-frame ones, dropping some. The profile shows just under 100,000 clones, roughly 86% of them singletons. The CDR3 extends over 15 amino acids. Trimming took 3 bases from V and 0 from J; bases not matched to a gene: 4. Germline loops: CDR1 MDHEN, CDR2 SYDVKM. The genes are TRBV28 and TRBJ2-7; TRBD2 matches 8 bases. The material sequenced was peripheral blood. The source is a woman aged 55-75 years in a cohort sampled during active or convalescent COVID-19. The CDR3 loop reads CASSFGGRSSYEQYF. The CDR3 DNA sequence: TGTGCCAGCAGTTTCGGCGGGAGGAGCTCCTACGAGCAGTACTTC. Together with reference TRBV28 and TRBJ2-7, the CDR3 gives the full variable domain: DVKVTQSSRYLVKRTGEKVFLECVQDMDHENMFWYRQDPGLGLRLIYFSYDVKMKEKGDIPEGYSVSREKKERFSLILESASTNQTSMYLCASSFGGRSSYEQYFGPGTRLTVT.